This TCR beta chain is from a study of T cell changes during pregnancy in multiple sclerosis (dated by TCRdb to the late 2010s). Background on the whole study: The study examined how the T cell repertoire changed over the course of pregnancy in women with multiple sclerosis.

In regard to this clone: The antigen this receptor binds is unknown. The record has no base qualities; no much larger clone is one base away.

The library was prepared using the immunoSEQ multiplex PCR assay. TCRdb mirrors the immuneACCESS table, restricted to in-frame sequences. Some clones are absent from its copies; in checked studies, under half trace to an unresolved V gene, and the reason for the others is unknown. This sample lists about 50,000 clones; around 94% were detected once. The top ten hold 4.5% to 5.5% of the sample. Including cysteine and phenylalanine, the CDR3 has 14 amino acids. The DNA shown is the 42-base CDR3, in frame from base 1. V is clipped by 3 bases and J by 5 bases, and the sequence between their germline boundaries is 13 bases long. CDR1 and CDR2, per the germline V gene (reference sequence), are LNHDA and SQIVND.

The sequence joins TRBV19 to TRBJ1-1, with no reliable assignment of the D segment. This clonotype was obtained from a female donor with multiple sclerosis, enrolled in a pregnancy study. Here the sequenced sample was CD8+ T cells from peripheral blood mononuclear cells, taken before pregnancy. The DNA sequence reads TGTGCCAGTAGTATTGGAGGGAAATGGACTGAAGCTTTCTTT. Its amino acids are CASSIGGKWTEAFF.